The text below deals with one T cell receptor (beta chain). The entry originates in a study of PD-L1 blockade in urothelial cancer. For the study at large: Blood samples had a median of 141,255 T cells.

The protocol was immunoSEQ multiplex PCR, while the TCRdb copy is restricted to in-frame clones and leaves out a portion. The sample lists some 120,000 clones, around 89% occurring once. Time point given: peripheral blood 6 weeks after treatment start. Trimming left V 2 bases short and J 3 bases short, with 11 bases between. Looked up from germline, CDR1 is WSHSY and CDR2 is SAAADI. This CDR3 has 14 residues. The chain joins TRBV10-2 to TRBJ2-7; tentative D call: TRBD1 (6 bases). The clonotype originates from a man in his fifties or sixties with urothelial cancer. The sample in question was PBMCs, obtained around atezolizumab (anti-PD-L1) treatment. CDR3 loop: CASSEAGRGYEQYF. For the CDR3, the DNA is TGCGCCAGCAGTGAGGCGGGCAGGGGCTACGAGCAGTACTTC.